The 17 T cell receptor beta chains listed next were all sequenced from one sample in a study of cytomegalovirus exposure and HLA in healthy donors. Only in-frame clones appear in the TCRdb table, and some are missing; sequencing was by immunoSEQ multiplex PCR. The sample lists more than 140,000 clones; about 88% were seen once. The sequenced sample was PBMCs. These receptors were taken from a woman aged 18-29 years in good health and CMV-seropositive.

This sequence joins TRBV14 and TRBJ2-1, with 9 bases that match TRBD2. In germline, CDR1 is SGHDN, CDR2 FVKESK. This CDR3 is built from 16 residues. Unmatched junction bases numbered 8, after V lost 1 base and J lost 7 bases. The CDR3 reads CASSQGGFLAGNEQFF. The DNA of the CDR3 is TGTGCCAGCAGCCAAGGGGGGTTTCTAGCGGGAAATGAGCAGTTCTTC.

This clone was counted between two and nine times. V and J are TRBV6-1 and TRBJ2-1; tentatively, D is TRBD1 (5 bases). CDR3 length: 15 residues. Trimming removed 3 bases from V and 6 bases from J, with 15 bases in between. Germline V gives CDR1 MNHNS, CDR2 SASEGT. CDR3 coding DNA: TGTGCCAGCAGTGAGGAAACAGCAGGGCCCAATGAGCAGTTCTTC. Its protein is CASSEETAGPNEQFF.

The J gene is TRBJ2-7, the V gene TRBV7-9; 9 nucleotides line up with TRBD1. There are 14 residues in the CDR3. The V gene's germline CDR1 is SEHNR and CDR2 FQNEAQ (reference sequence). Trimming at V came to 5 bases and at J to 4 bases, leaving 6 bases not matched to a gene. CDR3 protein: CASSPGTGLYEQYF. The DNA for the CDR3 is TGTGCCAGCAGCCCGGGGACAGGGCTATACGAGCAGTACTTC.

This clone was counted between two and nine times. This sequence joins TRBV11-2 and TRBJ2-1; D not certain. CDR3 size: 14 residues. Germline V gene lookup returns CDR1 SGHAT and CDR2 FQNNGV. Trimming cost V 4 bases and J 9 bases, with 16 bases left between them. CDR3 nucleotides: TGTGCCAGCAGCTCCCGTCTAGATTCCAGTGAGCAGTTCTTC. This gives the protein CASSSRLDSSEQFF.

The gene calls are TRBV2 and TRBJ2-7; TRBD1 might be the D (5 bases). Trimming pared 7 bases from V and 6 bases from J, leaving 10 bases between. The CDR3 covers 11 residues. CDR1 and CDR2 from the germline V gene are SNHLY and FYNNEI. Written as DNA, the CDR3 is TGTGCCAGCATCAGGGCCTCCGAGCAGTACTTC. This sequence encodes CASIRASEQYF.

This sequence joins TRBV7-9 and TRBJ1-1; D remains unclear. Trimming shortened V by 3 bases and J by 5 bases, and 13 bases separated the two germline ends. The CDR3 extends over 14 amino acids. Germline lookup yields CDR1 SEHNR and CDR2 FQNEAQ (reference sequence). The DNA for the CDR3 is TGTGCCAGCAGCTTGGTCCTCACGGGGACTGAAGCTTTCTTT. Translation: CASSLVLTGTEAFF.

The rearrangement links TRBV4-2 to TRBJ2-7; D ambiguous. The V end was cut by 5 bases, the J end by 2 bases, with 13 bases between. The CDR3 sequence is 14 residues long. The V gene's germline CDR1 is LGHNA and CDR2 YNFKEQ. CDR3 DNA: TGTGCCAGCAGCTTAGATCCACCCCCCTACGAGCAGTACTTC. Encoded protein: CASSLDPPPYEQYF.

The CDR3 nucleotides are TGTGCCAGCAGCGAAATTGGGAGGGGTAGCGGGAGGGCCCTCTATGAGCAGTTCTTC. It encodes CASSEIGRGSGRALYEQFF. The J gene is TRBJ2-1, the V gene TRBV7-8; 11 bases map to TRBD2. Trimming cost V 5 bases and J 8 bases; bases outside gene matches: 20. The CDR3 is made up of 19 amino acids. Germline V gene data show CDR1 as SGHVS and CDR2 as FQNEAQ. Filled out from reference TRBV7-8 and TRBJ2-1, the complete variable domain reads GAGVSQSPRYKVAKRGQDVALRCDPISGHVSLFWYQQALGQGPEFLTYFQNEAQLDKSGLPSDRFFAERPEGSVSTLKIQRTQQEDSAVYLCASSEIGRGSGRALYEQFFGPGTRLTVL.

The chain joins TRBV28 to TRBJ2-1; D ambiguous. This CDR3 has 16 amino acids. CDR1 and CDR2 from the germline V gene are MDHEN and SYDVKM. Trimming removed 3 bases from V and 7 bases from J, with 19 bases in between. The CDR3 DNA reads TGTGCCAGCAGTTTTAGTACGGCAGGAAGGTGGAATGAGCAGTTCTTC. Translating gives CASSFSTAGRWNEQFF.

V is TRBV7-9 and J is TRBJ2-7, with 7 nucleotides matching TRBD1. The CDR3 has 15 amino acids. Germline V lookup: CDR1 SEHNR, CDR2 FQNEAQ (reference sequence). J gave up 6 bases and V 2 bases, and 10 bases lay outside the gene matches. The CDR3 protein is CASSLLAGGRLEQYF. CDR3 DNA sequence: TGTGCCAGCAGCTTATTGGCAGGGGGACGCCTCGAGCAGTACTTC.

The rearrangement uses TRBV28 and TRBJ1-5, with D maybe TRBD1 (6 bases). The length of the CDR3 is 14 residues. The germline gives CDR1 MDHEN, CDR2 SYDVKM. The ends were cut back, 3 bases at V and 4 bases at J, with 10 bases in the middle. CDR3 residues: CASSFYTGNQPQHF. The CDR3 coding sequence is TGTGCCAGCAGTTTTTATACAGGGAATCAGCCCCAGCATTTT.

The chain couples TRBV27 to TRBJ2-1; D possibly corresponds to TRBD1 (6 bases). This CDR3 contains 14 residues. Trimming took 7 bases from V and 2 from J, leaving 12 bases between them. Germline-derived CDR1 and CDR2 are MNHEY and SMNVEV (reference sequence). This CDR3 reads CASIGGAPYNEQFF. CDR3 nucleotides: TGTGCCAGCATAGGGGGAGCCCCCTACAATGAGCAGTTCTTC.

The V and J genes are TRBV13 and TRBJ1-1; a weak D match, TRBD1 (6 bases). Germline lookup yields CDR1 PRHDT and CDR2 FYEKMQ (reference sequence). The ends were cut back, 4 bases at V and 5 bases at J, with 23 bases in the middle. The CDR3 has 17 amino acids. For the CDR3, the DNA is TGTGCCAGCAGCTCAGAGGGGGGGCGAAGGGAGGGAACTGAAGCTTTCTTT. This codes for CASSSEGGRREGTEAFF.

The V gene is TRBV2, the J gene TRBJ2-1, with 7 bases aligning to TRBD2. This CDR3 contains 17 residues. From germline, CDR1 is SNHLY and CDR2 FYNNEI. The V gene end was trimmed by 3 bases and the J gene end by 8 bases; junction bases not matched to a gene: 16. CDR3 nucleotide sequence: TGTGCCAGCAGTGAGGGGGGGGAGCGGGTTGTTGTGCATGAGCAGTTCTTC. It yields the protein CASSEGGERVVVHEQFF.

The V call is TRBV14, the J call TRBJ2-3; D not certain. V lost 3 bases and J lost 5, with 9 bases in between. Germline V gene sequence: CDR1 SGHDN, CDR2 FVKESK. The CDR3 spans 13 residues. The CDR3: CASSHQARDTQYF. In DNA, the CDR3 is TGTGCCAGCAGCCATCAGGCGAGAGATACGCAGTATTTT.

The chain joins TRBV30 to TRBJ2-2, with 7 positions matching TRBD2. The CDR3 consists of 13 residues. Germline V lookup: CDR1 GTSNPN, CDR2 SVGIG (reference sequence). Trimming at V came to 2 bases and at J to 7 bases, leaving 4 bases not matched to a gene. The CDR3 coding sequence is TGTGCCTGGAGTTCCAGCGGGATCGGGGAGCTGTTTTTT. It yields the protein CAWSSSGIGELFF. Complete variable domain (other parts from reference TRBV30 and TRBJ2-2): SQTIHQWPATLVQPVGSPLSLECTVEGTSNPNLYWYRQAAGRGLQLLFYSVGIGQISSEVPQNLSASRPQDRQFILSSKKLLLSDSGFYLCAWSSSGIGELFFGEGSRLTVL.

The DNA for the CDR3 is TGTGCCAGTAGTATTGGCGGACAGGGGTTACGAACCGGGGAGCTGTTTTTT. Translated: CASSIGGQGLRTGELFF. The chain carries TRBV19 and TRBJ2-2; 9 bases fit TRBD1. V was clipped by 3 bases and J by 5 bases; unmatched bases: 10. Germline values: CDR1 LNHDA, CDR2 SQIVND (reference sequence). There are 17 residues in the CDR3.